A selection of T cell receptor beta chains follows, all from one sample in a study of technical replicates of blood from several donors. Sequencing used immunoSEQ multiplex PCR; TCRdb keeps in-frame clones, though not all of them. The top ten hold over 4.5% of the sample, which has approximately 58,000 clones, 75% to 90% seen once. Input material: PBMCs. Receptor source: a human donor in good health. Some clones in this sample may be carry-over from other donors' samples. The CDR3 runs from the conserved cysteine through the conserved F or W. A D gene is named only where the DNA matches it firmly. Clone size appears in some rows only: once, few, many, or a class for an expanded clone.

D gene: -
clone size: -
J gene: TRBJ1-1
V gene: TRBV5-1
CDR3 DNA: TGCGCCAGCAGCTACAACTACATGAACACTGAAGCTTTCTTT
CDR3 protein: CASSYNYMNTEAFF

D gene: -
clone size: -
J gene: TRBJ2-2
V gene: TRBV29-1
CDR3 DNA: TGCAGCGTTGAGGGGACATTCGCCGGGGAGCTGTTTTTT
CDR3 protein: CSVEGTFAGELFF

D gene: TRBD1
clone size: -
J gene: TRBJ2-5
V gene: TRBV30
CDR3 DNA: TGTGCCTGGAGTGTACCCCGGACAGGCGACCAAGAGACCCAGTACTTC
CDR3 protein: CAWSVPRTGDQETQYF

D gene: -
clone size: -
J gene: TRBJ1-5
V gene: TRBV4-1
CDR3 DNA: TGCGCCAGCAGCCAAGAGGGAGGCAATCAGCCCCAGCATTTT
CDR3 protein: CASSQEGGNQPQHF

D gene: -
clone size: -
J gene: TRBJ2-3
V gene: TRBV7-2
CDR3 DNA: TGTGCCAGCAGCTTAGCACGGTCCCAAGATACGCAGTATTTT
CDR3 protein: CASSLARSQDTQYF

D gene: TRBD1
clone size: -
J gene: TRBJ1-1
V gene: TRBV4-3
CDR3 DNA: TGCGCCAGCAGCCAAAACAGGGGGCAGGACACTGAAGCTTTCTTT
CDR3 protein: CASSQNRGQDTEAFF

D gene: TRBD1
clone size: -
J gene: TRBJ2-7
V gene: TRBV19
CDR3 DNA: TGTGCCAGTAGTCCAGGGACAGGGGGATACGAGCAGTACTTC
CDR3 protein: CASSPGTGGYEQYF

D gene: -
clone size: -
J gene: TRBJ2-5
V gene: TRBV11-3
CDR3 DNA: TGTGCCAGCAGCCACGCTGGGGGCGATGCTGAGACCCAGTACTTC
CDR3 protein: CASSHAGGDAETQYF

D gene: -
clone size: -
J gene: TRBJ2-3
V gene: TRBV7-2
CDR3 DNA: TGTGCCAGCAGCCCAGCAGCAGGTGCAGATACGCAGTATTTT
CDR3 protein: CASSPAAGADTQYF

D gene: TRBD2
clone size: -
J gene: TRBJ2-5
V gene: TRBV29-1
CDR3 DNA: TGCAGCGCTCCTAGCGGGGAGGCCCCAACCCAGTACTTC
CDR3 protein: CSAPSGEAPTQYF

D gene: TRBD2
clone size: -
J gene: TRBJ2-1
V gene: TRBV7-9
CDR3 DNA: TGTGCCAGCAGCCGACTAGCGGGAGGGTACAATGAGCAGTTCTTC
CDR3 protein: CASSRLAGGYNEQFF

D gene: -
clone size: -
J gene: TRBJ1-3
V gene: TRBV28
CDR3 DNA: TGTGCCAGCACCGAAGACACCCCTGGAAACACCATATATTTT
CDR3 protein: CASTEDTPGNTIYF

D gene: -
clone size: -
J gene: TRBJ1-3
V gene: TRBV4-2
CDR3 DNA: TGTGCCAGCAGCCAAGTCGGGGGAGACACCATATATTTT
CDR3 protein: CASSQVGGDTIYF

D gene: TRBD1
clone size: -
J gene: TRBJ1-4
V gene: TRBV30
CDR3 DNA: TGTGCCTGGAGCGGGACAGGGGGAAGAGCTAATGAAAAACTGTTTTTT
CDR3 protein: CAWSGTGGRANEKLFF

D gene: -
clone size: -
J gene: TRBJ2-1
V gene: TRBV4-1
CDR3 DNA: TGCGCCAGCAGCATAGCGGAGAGCTACAATGAGCAGTTCTTC
CDR3 protein: CASSIAESYNEQFF

D gene: -
clone size: few
J gene: TRBJ2-7
V gene: TRBV30
CDR3 DNA: TGTGCCTGGAGTCAGTCCTACGAGCAGTACTTC
CDR3 protein: CAWSQSYEQYF

D gene: TRBD2
clone size: -
J gene: TRBJ2-3
V gene: TRBV2
CDR3 DNA: TGTGCCAGCAGTCCAGCGGGGGGCACAGATACGCAGTATTTT
CDR3 protein: CASSPAGGTDTQYF

D gene: -
clone size: -
J gene: TRBJ2-3
V gene: TRBV5-1
CDR3 DNA: TGCGCCAGCAGCACCCAGGGGGATACGCAGTATTTT
CDR3 protein: CASSTQGDTQYF

D gene: -
clone size: -
J gene: TRBJ2-7
V gene: TRBV6-1
CDR3 DNA: TGTGCCAGCAGTGATCTCTCAGTTTCCTACGAGCAGTACTTC
CDR3 protein: CASSDLSVSYEQYF

D gene: TRBD1
clone size: -
J gene: TRBJ1-1
V gene: TRBV6-1
CDR3 DNA: TGTGCCAGCAGGGACAGGGAGAACACTGAAGCTTTCTTT
CDR3 protein: CASRDRENTEAFF

D gene: -
clone size: -
J gene: TRBJ1-5
V gene: TRBV28
CDR3 DNA: TGTGCCAGCACCCGGGGGGGTATGAGCAATCAGCCCCAGCATTTT
CDR3 protein: CASTRGGMSNQPQHF

D gene: TRBD2
clone size: -
J gene: TRBJ2-2
V gene: TRBV7-2
CDR3 DNA: TGTGCCAGCAGCTTCGCAGTAGCGGGGTCTGGCGGGGAGCTGTTTTTT
CDR3 protein: CASSFAVAGSGGELFF

D gene: -
clone size: -
J gene: TRBJ1-4
V gene: TRBV4-1
CDR3 DNA: TGCGCCAGCAGCCAAGGTCCAGGGCGTAATGAAAAACTGTTTTTT
CDR3 protein: CASSQGPGRNEKLFF

D gene: -
clone size: -
J gene: TRBJ1-2
V gene: TRBV4-3
CDR3 DNA: TGCGCCAGCAGCCAAGATTGGGGGGTTTATGGCTACACCTTC
CDR3 protein: CASSQDWGVYGYTF

D gene: TRBD2
clone size: once
J gene: TRBJ2-5
V gene: TRBV12-5
CDR3 DNA: TGTGCTAGTGGAACCCCCCGACTAGCGGGAGTTCGAGAGACCCAGTACTTC
CDR3 protein: CASGTPRLAGVRETQYF

D gene: -
clone size: -
J gene: TRBJ2-3
V gene: TRBV6-5
CDR3 DNA: TGTGCCAGCAGGAACAGGGTATACGCAGATACGCAGTATTTT
CDR3 protein: CASRNRVYADTQYF

D gene: -
clone size: -
J gene: TRBJ2-5
V gene: TRBV7-3
CDR3 DNA: TGTGCCAGCAGCCTCGCCAGGCAAGAGACCCAGTACTTC
CDR3 protein: CASSLARQETQYF

D gene: -
clone size: -
J gene: TRBJ2-7
V gene: TRBV5-1
CDR3 DNA: TGCGCCAGCAGCTTGGGTGGGGGGGCCACCTACGAGCAGTACTTC
CDR3 protein: CASSLGGGATYEQYF

D gene: TRBD1
clone size: -
J gene: TRBJ1-1
V gene: TRBV28
CDR3 DNA: TGTGCCAGCAGTAGCCCCGGGACAGCGAACACTGAAGCTTTCTTT
CDR3 protein: CASSSPGTANTEAFF

D gene: -
clone size: -
J gene: TRBJ2-3
V gene: TRBV10-3
CDR3 DNA: TGTGCCATCAGTGCCCTCCCTAGCACAGATACGCAGTATTTT
CDR3 protein: CAISALPSTDTQYF

D gene: TRBD1
clone size: -
J gene: TRBJ2-7
V gene: TRBV5-1
CDR3 DNA: TGCGCCAGCAGCTTGGAGAGGCGGGACAGGGGGCTCAAAAGCTCCTACGAGCAGTACTTC
CDR3 protein: CASSLERRDRGLKSSYEQYF

D gene: -
clone size: -
J gene: TRBJ2-1
V gene: TRBV20-1
CDR3 DNA: TGCAGTGCTCAGCGAGGCAATGAGCAGTTCTTC
CDR3 protein: CSAQRGNEQFF

D gene: -
clone size: many
J gene: TRBJ2-7
V gene: TRBV5-8
CDR3 DNA: TGTGCCAGCAGCTTGTGGCGGGACGAGCAGTACTTC
CDR3 protein: CASSLWRDEQYF

D gene: -
clone size: -
J gene: TRBJ1-1
V gene: TRBV27
CDR3 DNA: TGTGCCAGCAATCAGGGGCGAAGAGGTACTGAAGCTTTCTTT
CDR3 protein: CASNQGRRGTEAFF

D gene: TRBD2
clone size: once
J gene: TRBJ2-7
V gene: TRBV5-4
CDR3 DNA: TGTGCCAGCAGCACCACTAGCGGGAGCTCCTACGAGCAGTACTTC
CDR3 protein: CASSTTSGSSYEQYF

D gene: -
clone size: -
J gene: TRBJ1-6
V gene: TRBV18
CDR3 DNA: TGTGCCAGCTCACCCTCTAGCTCCTATAATTCACCCCTCCACTTT
CDR3 protein: CASSPSSSYNSPLHF

D gene: -
clone size: once
J gene: TRBJ1-1
V gene: TRBV30
CDR3 DNA: TGTGCCTGGAGTGTACGCGGTGAAGCTTTCTTT
CDR3 protein: CAWSVRGEAFF

D gene: TRBD2
clone size: -
J gene: TRBJ2-7
V gene: TRBV2
CDR3 DNA: TGTGCCAGCAGATCTGGACTAGCGGCGATCTACGAGCAGTACTTC
CDR3 protein: CASRSGLAAIYEQYF

D gene: TRBD1
clone size: -
J gene: TRBJ1-1
V gene: TRBV13
CDR3 DNA: TGTGCCAGCAGCTCCTACGGGACAGGGTTCACTGAAGCTTTCTTT
CDR3 protein: CASSSYGTGFTEAFF

D gene: -
clone size: once
J gene: TRBJ2-3
V gene: TRBV6-6
CDR3 DNA: TGTGCCAGCAGTTCCTACATACGGGGAATCACAGATACGCAGTATTTT
CDR3 protein: CASSSYIRGITDTQYF

D gene: TRBD1
clone size: -
J gene: TRBJ1-5
V gene: TRBV4-2
CDR3 DNA: TGTGCCAGCAGCCAAGGGGCTGACAGGGATGGCAATCAGCCCCAGCATTTT
CDR3 protein: CASSQGADRDGNQPQHF

D gene: -
clone size: -
J gene: TRBJ1-4
V gene: TRBV7-3
CDR3 DNA: TGTGCCAGCAGCTTAGGCCATAATGAAAAACTGTTTTTT
CDR3 protein: CASSLGHNEKLFF

D gene: TRBD2
clone size: -
J gene: TRBJ2-2
V gene: TRBV9
CDR3 DNA: TGTGCCAGCAGCGTTGACGATACTAGCGGGAGAGGGGAGCTGTTTTTT
CDR3 protein: CASSVDDTSGRGELFF

D gene: -
clone size: -
J gene: TRBJ2-3
V gene: TRBV7-2
CDR3 DNA: TGTGCCAGCAGCATAATCCCCACAGATACGCAGTATTTT
CDR3 protein: CASSIIPTDTQYF

D gene: -
clone size: -
J gene: TRBJ1-5
V gene: TRBV6-5
CDR3 DNA: TGTGCCAGCAGGAGGACAGCAGGTCAGCCCCAGCATTTT
CDR3 protein: CASRRTAGQPQHF

D gene: TRBD1
clone size: -
J gene: TRBJ2-7
V gene: TRBV5-1
CDR3 DNA: TGCGCCAGCAGCTCGTCGACAGGGAAGTCCTACGAGCAGTACTTC
CDR3 protein: CASSSSTGKSYEQYF

D gene: TRBD1
clone size: -
J gene: TRBJ2-7
V gene: TRBV5-1
CDR3 DNA: TGCGCCAGCAGCCGCCGGACAGGGGTAGGAGAGCAGTACTTC
CDR3 protein: CASSRRTGVGEQYF

D gene: -
clone size: -
J gene: TRBJ2-3
V gene: TRBV6-5
CDR3 DNA: TGTGCCAGCAGTGACACCACAGATACGCAGTATTTT
CDR3 protein: CASSDTTDTQYF

D gene: -
clone size: -
J gene: TRBJ2-2
V gene: TRBV7-6
CDR3 DNA: TGTGCCAGCAGCCCCCTCCCGGGTGCGCGTCAGCCCACCGGGGAGCTGTTTTTT
CDR3 protein: CASSPLPGARQPTGELFF

D gene: TRBD1
clone size: -
J gene: TRBJ1-1
V gene: TRBV7-2
CDR3 DNA: TGTGCCAGCAGCTTAGCAGGGGGCGGGAACACTGAAGCTTTCTTT
CDR3 protein: CASSLAGGGNTEAFF

D gene: TRBD1
clone size: once
J gene: TRBJ2-7
V gene: TRBV5-4
CDR3 DNA: TGTGCCAGCAGCTTGACTGGGACAGGCCTGCCCCCGTGCTTC
CDR3 protein: CASSLTGTGLPPCF

D gene: TRBD2
clone size: once
J gene: TRBJ2-5
V gene: TRBV30
CDR3 DNA: TGTGCCTGGAGTGTAGGTAGCGGGAGAGGAGAGACCCAGTACTTC
CDR3 protein: CAWSVGSGRGETQYF

D gene: TRBD1
clone size: -
J gene: TRBJ2-2
V gene: TRBV7-9
CDR3 DNA: TGTGCCAGCAGCTCCCCCGGACAGGGATACACCGGGGAGCTGTTTTTT
CDR3 protein: CASSSPGQGYTGELFF

D gene: -
clone size: -
J gene: TRBJ2-7
V gene: TRBV2
CDR3 DNA: TGTGCCAGCAGTGAAGGTCGCGCCGGAGGGAGCTACGAGCAGTACTTC
CDR3 protein: CASSEGRAGGSYEQYF

D gene: -
clone size: -
J gene: TRBJ1-2
V gene: TRBV7-2
CDR3 DNA: TGTGCCAGCAGCACAGGGACGGGATCTAACTATGGCTACACCTTC
CDR3 protein: CASSTGTGSNYGYTF

D gene: -
clone size: -
J gene: TRBJ2-1
V gene: TRBV1
CDR3 DNA: TGCACCAGCAGCCAATCCATCCTAGCGGGTCTTAGTAATGAGCAGTTCTTC
CDR3 protein: CTSSQSILAGLSNEQFF

D gene: -
clone size: once
J gene: TRBJ2-1
V gene: TRBV7-3
CDR3 DNA: TGTGCCAGCAGCCCCAACTACGAACGCTTCGGAGAGCAGTTCTTC
CDR3 protein: CASSPNYERFGEQFF